This T cell receptor beta chain emerged from a study of T-cell reconstitution after alpha-beta-depleted transplantation in children. Preparation of the TCRbeta library involved a method that used unique molecular identifiers. MiXCR, applied by TCRdb to the PCR reads, yields one record per CDR3 protein. The data show around 200,000 distinct CDR3 sequences, roughly 10% seen once. Germline values: CDR1 SGHAT, CDR2 FQNNGV. The CDR3 is 16 residues long. V shed 4 bases, J shed 4 bases, and the junction held 11 bases outside the gene matches. This clonotype was found many times. Sequenced here: PBMCs from the stem cell graft donor, sampled from the stem cell graft. The chain has TRBV11-2 and TRBJ2-3; 7 nucleotides agree with TRBD1. This sequence was found in a human donor who donated a stem cell graft to a child with acute lymphoblastic leukemia. CDR3 sequence reads: CASSYTSRDRSDTQYF. The CDR3, as DNA: TGTGCCAGCAGCTATACGTCTCGGGACAGATCAGATACGCAGTATTTT.